What follows describes a single T cell receptor beta chain. Its antigen is unknown. This record belongs to a study of cytomegalovirus exposure and HLA in healthy donors. General study points: CMV serostatus was the sole immune exposure data available. Later analysis revealed greater clonal expansion in HLA-associated TCR beta chains than in equally common others. Association of a missense DCLRE1C variant with TCR beta V- and J-gene trimming was reported in a later analysis.

CDR1 SGHDT and CDR2 YYEEEE come from the germline V gene. This CDR3 has 15 residues. Trimming pared 3 bases from V and 1 base from J, leaving 13 bases between. 13 Jbeta primers and 60 Vbeta primers were used for the PCR. Profiling relied on immunoSEQ multiplex PCR, and the TCRdb table lists in-frame clones only, not all of them. The sample has 100,000 to 150,000 clones, roughly 78% seen once. The genes are TRBV5-6 and TRBJ1-1; D not resolved. The sample taken for sequencing was PBMCs. The receptor comes from a man aged 25-40 years in good health and CMV-seropositive. CDR3 loop: CASSWLGRENTEAFF. CDR3 sequence (DNA): TGTGCCAGCAGCTGGCTTGGACGGGAGAACACTGAAGCTTTCTTT.